Sequencing of this T cell receptor beta chain was carried out in a study of CD8+ T cells in alopecia areata. Sampling of alopecia areata patients yielded lesional scalp punch biopsies as well as peripheral blood. A FACSAria was used to sort CD4+ and CD8+ T cells. These cells came from PBMCs. General study results and limits: When scalp samples are sequenced, resident alphabeta T cells of normal skin are also captured. Possibly because of HLA-related factors, TCR sharing was less clear across patients than in mice.

The authors extracted RNA and reverse transcribed it into cDNA as the sequencing template. Produced via immunoSEQ multiplex PCR; TCRdb's table is partial and in-frame only. The sample records about 140,000 clones, about half being singletons. This clone was seen a few times. The antigen is unknown. The sequences come from CD4+ T cells sorted from blood, collected at week 0. The receptor's source is a human donor with alopecia areata.

The CDR3 spells CASSFTGDTQYF. CDR3 DNA sequence: TGCGCCAGCAGCTTCACAGGAGATACGCAGTATTTT. V is TRBV5-1 and J is TRBJ2-3, with D maybe TRBD1 (5 bases). This CDR3 spans 12 amino acids. Germline V gene data show CDR1 as SGHRS and CDR2 as YFSETQ. Between the trimmed V and J ends, which lost 2 bases and 5 bases, there was a span of 6 bases. Looking up the rest from reference TRBV5-1 and TRBJ2-3 gives the full variable domain: KAGVTQTPRYLIKTRGQQVTLSCSPISGHRSVSWYQQTPGQGLQFLFEYFSETQRNKGNFPGRFSGRQFSNSRSEMNVSTLELGDSALYLCASSFTGDTQYFGPGTRLTVL.